The present T cell receptor (beta chain) was sequenced within a study of breast tumors, draining lymph nodes, adjacent tissues listed by TCRdb under 2016. Regarding the study in general: TCR beta repertoires were compared across tumor, adjacent nontumor tissue and axillary lymph nodes obtained from breast cancer patients. The study aimed to assess the relationships and possible T-cell exchange between tumor, surrounding tissue and draining lymph node repertoires in human breast cancer. Overall results and qualifications from the work: The conclusion that tumor T cells originate in lymph nodes was presented as consistent with a hypothesis rather than as directly demonstrated. A scenario in which most tumor T cells derive from the lymph node and then expand within tumor tissue was judged to be consistent with the data. Tumor and nontumor tissue repertoires were significantly more similar in luminal-like than in basal-like breast cancer. Tumor T-cell repertoires showed less diversity than lymph node repertoires and more diversity than nontumor tissue repertoires, and tumor T-cell repertoires showed preferential V and J gene usage.

Lymph node samples were obtained from the axillary draining lymph nodes of breast cancer patients. The reads were generated on an Illumina HiSeq 2000. Multiplex PCR amplification was used to build the TCR beta chain libraries. High-throughput sequencing was used to analyze the amplified TCR beta chain products. In TCRdb, the public reads were trimmed at Q25 with fastp and aligned with MiXCR, with productive beta chains retained. CDR3 protein sequences are deduplicated, and each keeps its most common genes and DNA. This sample gives some 120,000 distinct CDR3 sequences in total; roughly 21% of them show up just once. The leading ten clones occupy more than 3% of the sample. This clonotype was counted at least ten times. Its antigen target is currently unknown. Qualities for individual bases were not recorded, and no much larger clone is one base off. At the junction V is shortened by 8 bases and J by 8 bases; bases outside the gene matches: 12. Measured from the cysteine to the phenylalanine, the CDR3 is 14 residues long. Just the 42-base CDR3 DNA is kept, in frame starting at base 1.

The sequence is built from TRBV12-3 or TRBV12-4 and TRBJ2-1; 7 bases in the junction line up with TRBD2. The sequence was obtained from a female donor with breast cancer. Some clones in this sample may be carry-over from other donors' samples. The sample taken for sequencing was axillary lymph node tissue. Here is the DNA: TGTGCCAGCCTCGCAGAAAGCGGGGTGGATGAGCAGTTCTTC. Its translation reads: CASLAESGVDEQFF.